Following are 10 T cell receptor beta chains from one sample sequenced in a study of blood T cell repertoires in COVID-19. Data came from immunoSEQ multiplex PCR; TCRdb stores just in-frame clones and leaves some out. The sample has about 190,000 clones; 90% are singletons. The sample was peripheral blood. These receptors were collected from a man aged 50-59 years with acute or convalescent COVID-19.

The sample holds a few counts of this clone. CDR3 region: CSVQDNSNQPQHF. The DNA of the CDR3 is TGCAGCGTCCAGGACAATAGCAATCAGCCCCAGCATTTT. The rearrangement joins TRBV29-1 to TRBJ1-5; tentatively, D is TRBD1 (5 bases). Germline V gives CDR1 SQVTM, CDR2 ANQGSEA. Trimming left V 6 bases short and J 0 bases short, with 9 bases between. The CDR3 loop spans 13 amino acids.

The chain uses TRBV30 and TRBJ1-5; no reliable D call. Between the trimmed V and J ends, which lost 2 bases and 11 bases, there was a span of 16 bases. This CDR3 is 13 amino acids long. Germline CDR1 reads GTSNPN; CDR2 reads SVGIG (reference sequence). In DNA form, the CDR3 reads TGTGCCTGGAGTTCTTCCTCCGCGCAAACCCAGCATTTT. The encoded protein is CAWSSSSAQTQHF.

Turning to this clone: Other DNA sequences from this sample encode an identical CDR3 as well. V is TRBV5-1 and J is TRBJ2-5; D not resolved. CDR1 is SGHRS, CDR2 YFSETQ, per germline. Trimming pared 2 bases from V and 2 bases from J, leaving 7 bases between. The CDR3 extends over 13 amino acids. The CDR3 reads CASSLQRQETQYF. Written as DNA, the CDR3 is TGCGCCAGCAGCTTACAACGACAAGAGACCCAGTACTTC.

The chain couples TRBV19 to TRBJ1-1, with D possibly TRBD1 on 5 matching bases. With 3 bases removed from V and 0 bases from J, the gap between germline ends came to 14 bases. CDR1 is LNHDA and CDR2 is SQIVND in the germline V gene (reference sequence). The CDR3 runs to 16 residues. The CDR3 DNA reads as TGTGCCAGTAGTATGGGGCGTGGACGGATGAACACTGAAGCTTTCTTT. Encoded protein: CASSMGRGRMNTEAFF.

The chain links TRBV18 to TRBJ2-7; 9 bases are shared with TRBD2. J lost 5 bases, V lost 5 bases, and 7 bases had no gene match. This CDR3 spans 14 amino acids. Germline CDR1 KGHSH, CDR2 LQKENI. The CDR3 DNA follows: TGTGCCAGCTCATTTAGCGGGAGTTCCCACGAGCAGTACTTC. Its translation is CASSFSGSSHEQYF.

The chain combines TRBV18 with TRBJ1-4; D is possibly TRBD1 (5 bases). Trimming removed 1 base at V and 3 bases at J, with 9 bases between. CDR1 is KGHSH, CDR2 LQKENI, per germline. This CDR3 comprises 15 residues. The CDR3 here is CASSPQGLPNEKLFF. CDR3 nucleotide sequence: TGTGCCAGCTCACCACAGGGGCTGCCTAATGAAAAACTGTTTTTT.

The V call is TRBV4-1, the J call TRBJ1-1; D uncertain. V lost 1 base to trimming and J lost 1 base, with 7 bases between them. Germline V gene lookup returns CDR1 MGHRA and CDR2 YSYEKL. The CDR3 runs to 14 residues. DNA for the CDR3: TGCGCCAGCAGCCAAGGCCAGGAGAACACTGAAGCTTTCTTT. Protein sequence: CASSQGQENTEAFF.

The chain joins TRBV27 to TRBJ2-7; 7 bases fit TRBD1. CDR1 is MNHEY and CDR2 is SMNVEV in the germline V gene (reference sequence). The CDR3 contains 13 residues. V lost 4 bases and J lost 2; bases outside the gene matches: 2. As DNA, the CDR3 is TGTGCCAGCAGTTCTCAGGGGGCCTACGAGCAGTACTTC. Protein sequence: CASSSQGAYEQYF.

In this sample, this clone turned up once. V and J are TRBV3-1 (or the pseudogene TRBV3-2) and TRBJ2-7; 9 bases align to TRBD1. Losses at the gene ends were 1 base for V and 4 bases for J; bases not matched to a gene: 5. Germline V lookup: CDR1 LGHDT, CDR2 YNNKEL (reference sequence). The CDR3 runs to 15 residues. CDR3 DNA: TGTGCCAGCAGCCAAGGGTGGGACAGGGTTTACGAGCAGTACTTC. Amino acid sequence: CASSQGWDRVYEQYF.

The rearrangement joins TRBV28 to TRBJ1-3, with D unclear. The CDR3 is made up of 11 amino acids. CDR1 and CDR2 (germline): MDHEN, SYDVKM. V was shortened by 9 bases and J by 4 bases, with 7 bases between the two germline ends. The CDR3 region is CASSIGNTIYF. CDR3 coding DNA: TGTGCCAGTTCTATCGGAAACACCATATATTTT.